This TCR beta chain was profiled in a study of preoperative IRX-2 immunotherapy in early breast cancer. Described treatment: preoperative locoregional IRX-2 cytokine immunotherapy. Preoperative locoregional IRX-2 cytokine immunotherapy was tested in the phase Ib source study. Libraries were prepared by immunoSEQ multiplex PCR; TCRdb keeps only in-frame clonotypes and omits some of them. Among 30,000 to 35,000 clones, roughly 95% were seen once, and the ten largest hold roughly 6.5%. The germline V and J ends were trimmed by 10 bases and 9 bases, with 16 bases remaining between them. The CDR3 extends over 12 amino acids. Germline V gives CDR1 MDHEN, CDR2 SYDVKM.

This clonotype originated in a human donor with breast cancer. Sampling took place from a patient treated with IRX-2 immunotherapy. This chain connects TRBV28 to TRBJ1-5, with D possibly matching TRBD1 (5 bases). CDR3 nucleotides: TGTGCCATCAGGGTGGTGGGGGGGCCCCAGCATTTT. Residues: CAIRVVGGPQHF.